This T cell receptor beta chain was observed in a study of shared clonotypes between healthy human individuals. In the naive CD8 group, cells lacked CD45RO and were positively selected for CCR7, so terminally differentiated effector memory CD45RA+ cells were left out. Whole-study findings and limits: Generally, naive subsets (rather than memory subsets) showed larger estimated richness.

About this clone itself: Its antigen is as yet unknown. The same CDR3 also results from other DNA sequences found in this sample.

Across several immunoSEQ plates, the genomic DNA of each subset was split evenly. In replicate PCRs of sorted subsets, roughly 190 ng DNA, roughly 27,000 T cell genomes, was used. Libraries were prepared by immunoSEQ multiplex PCR; TCRdb keeps only in-frame clonotypes and omits some of them. The sample yields around 1,900,000 clones, over 85% seen once. The CDR3 length is 14 residues. With V trimmed by 3 bases and J by 7 bases, 3 bases remained unmatched. Germline V gives CDR1 MNHEY, CDR2 SMNVEV (reference sequence). This rearrangement joins TRBV27 to TRBJ1-5; 10 positions agree with TRBD1. Sequencing was performed on naive CD8+ T cells from PBMCs. The clonotype was recovered from a man in his late teens or twenties in good health. Some clones in this sample may be carry-over from other donors' samples. CDR3 nucleotide sequence: TGTGCCAGCAGTTTGACAGGGGGCGGCCAGCCCCAGCATTTT. It is translated as CASSLTGGGQPQHF.